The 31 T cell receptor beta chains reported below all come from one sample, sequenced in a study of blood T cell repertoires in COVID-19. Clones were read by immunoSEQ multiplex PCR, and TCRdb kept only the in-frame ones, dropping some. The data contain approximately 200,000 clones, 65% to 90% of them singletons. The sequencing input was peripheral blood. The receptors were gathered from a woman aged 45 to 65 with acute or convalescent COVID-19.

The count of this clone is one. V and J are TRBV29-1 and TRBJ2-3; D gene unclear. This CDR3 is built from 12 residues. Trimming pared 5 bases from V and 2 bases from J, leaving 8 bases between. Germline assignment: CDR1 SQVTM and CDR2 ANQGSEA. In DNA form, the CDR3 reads TGCAGCGTTCCGAACTCCACAGATACGCAGTATTTT. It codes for CSVPNSTDTQYF.

The CDR3 protein is CASSYGTGGVNSPLHF. Written as DNA, the CDR3 is TGCGCCAGCAGCTACGGGACAGGGGGCGTTAATTCACCCCTCCACTTT. The chain carries TRBV5-1 and TRBJ1-6; 12 bases are a match to TRBD1. J lost 6 bases, V lost 3 bases, and 4 bases had no gene match. The CDR3 extends over 16 amino acids. CDR1 is SGHRS and CDR2 is YFSETQ in the germline V gene.

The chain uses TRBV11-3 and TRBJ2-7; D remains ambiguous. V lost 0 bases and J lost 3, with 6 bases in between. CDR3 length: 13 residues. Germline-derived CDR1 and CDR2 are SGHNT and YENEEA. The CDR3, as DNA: TGTGCCAGCAGCTTAGATCTAAACTACGAGCAGTACTTC. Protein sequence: CASSLDLNYEQYF.

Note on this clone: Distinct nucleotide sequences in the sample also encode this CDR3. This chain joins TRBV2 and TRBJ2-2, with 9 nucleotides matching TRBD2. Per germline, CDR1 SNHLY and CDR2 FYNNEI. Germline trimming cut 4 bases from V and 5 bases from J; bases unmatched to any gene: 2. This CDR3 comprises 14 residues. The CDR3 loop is CASSGLAVTGELFF. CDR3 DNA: TGTGCCAGCAGTGGACTAGCGGTTACCGGGGAGCTGTTTTTT.

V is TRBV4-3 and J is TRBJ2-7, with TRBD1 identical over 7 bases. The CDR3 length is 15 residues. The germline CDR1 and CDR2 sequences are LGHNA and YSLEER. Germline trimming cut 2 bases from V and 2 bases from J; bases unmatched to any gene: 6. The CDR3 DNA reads TGCGCCAGCAGCCAATACGGCAGGGGGACCTACGAGCAGTACTTC. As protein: CASSQYGRGTYEQYF.

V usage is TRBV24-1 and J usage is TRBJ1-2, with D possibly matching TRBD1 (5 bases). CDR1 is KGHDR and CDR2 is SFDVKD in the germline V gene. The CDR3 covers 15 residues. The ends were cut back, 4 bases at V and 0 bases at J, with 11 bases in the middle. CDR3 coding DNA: TGTGCCACCAGTGAAGGCAGGGCTGCTAACTATGGCTACACCTTC. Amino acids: CATSEGRAANYGYTF.

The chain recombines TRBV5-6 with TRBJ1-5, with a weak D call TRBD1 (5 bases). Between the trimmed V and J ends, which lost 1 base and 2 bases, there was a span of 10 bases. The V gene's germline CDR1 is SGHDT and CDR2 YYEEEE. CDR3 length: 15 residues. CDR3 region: CASSLWVRGNQPQHF. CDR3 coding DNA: TGTGCCAGCAGCTTGTGGGTCAGGGGCAATCAGCCCCAGCATTTT.

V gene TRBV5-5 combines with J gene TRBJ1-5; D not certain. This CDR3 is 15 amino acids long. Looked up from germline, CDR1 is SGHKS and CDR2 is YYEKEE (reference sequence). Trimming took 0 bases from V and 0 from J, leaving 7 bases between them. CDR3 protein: CASSLGGYSNQPQHF. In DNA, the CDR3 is TGTGCCAGCAGCTTGGGAGGTTATAGCAATCAGCCCCAGCATTTT.

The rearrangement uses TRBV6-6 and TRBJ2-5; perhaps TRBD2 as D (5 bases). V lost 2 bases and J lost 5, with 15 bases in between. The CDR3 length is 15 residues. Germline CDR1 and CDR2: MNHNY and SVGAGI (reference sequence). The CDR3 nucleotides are TGTGCCAGCAGTTACGAGGGAAGGGAGTGGGAGACCCAGTACTTC. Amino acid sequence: CASSYEGREWETQYF.

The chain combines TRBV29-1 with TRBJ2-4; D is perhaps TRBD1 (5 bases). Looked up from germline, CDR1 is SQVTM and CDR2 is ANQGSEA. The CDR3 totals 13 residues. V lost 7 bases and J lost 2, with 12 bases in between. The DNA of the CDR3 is TGCAGCGGGGTAGACAGCACCAAAAACATTCAGTACTTC. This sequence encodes CSGVDSTKNIQYF. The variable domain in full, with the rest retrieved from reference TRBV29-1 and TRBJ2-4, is SAVISQKPSRDICQRGTSLTIQCQVDSQVTMMFWYRQQPGQSLTLIATANQGSEATYESGFVIDKFPISRPNLTFSTLTVSNMSPEDSSIYLCSGVDSTKNIQYFGAGTRLSVL.

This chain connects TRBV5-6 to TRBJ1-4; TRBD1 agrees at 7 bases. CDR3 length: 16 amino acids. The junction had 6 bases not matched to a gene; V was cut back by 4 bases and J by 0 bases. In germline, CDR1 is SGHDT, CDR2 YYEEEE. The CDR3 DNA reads TGTGCCAGCAGCAAGACACAGGGGCCAACTAATGAAAAACTGTTTTTT. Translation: CASSKTQGPTNEKLFF. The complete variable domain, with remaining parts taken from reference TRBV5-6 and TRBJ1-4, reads DAGVTQSPTHLIKTRGQQVTLRCSPKSGHDTVSWYQQALGQGPQFIFQYYEEEERQRGNFPDRFSGHQFPNYSSELNVNALLLGDSALYLCASSKTQGPTNEKLFFGSGTQLSVL.

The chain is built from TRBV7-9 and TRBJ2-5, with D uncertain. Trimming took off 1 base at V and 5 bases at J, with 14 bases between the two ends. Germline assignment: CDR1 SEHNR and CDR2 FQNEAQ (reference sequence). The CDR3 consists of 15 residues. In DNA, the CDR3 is TGTGCCAGCAGCTTAGATGCAGGTCTTGGGGAGACCCAGTACTTC. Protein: CASSLDAGLGETQYF.

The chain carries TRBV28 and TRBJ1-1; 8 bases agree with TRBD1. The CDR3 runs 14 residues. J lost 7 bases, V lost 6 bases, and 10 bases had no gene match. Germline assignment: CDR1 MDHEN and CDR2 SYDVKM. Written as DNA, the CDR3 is TGTGCCAGCAGATCTACAGGGGGACTAAATGAAGCTTTCTTT. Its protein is CASRSTGGLNEAFF.

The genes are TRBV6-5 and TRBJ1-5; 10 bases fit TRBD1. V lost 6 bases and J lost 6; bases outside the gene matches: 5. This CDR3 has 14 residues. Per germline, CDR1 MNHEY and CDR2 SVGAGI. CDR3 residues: CASRAGTGVQPQHF. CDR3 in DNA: TGTGCCAGCAGAGCCGGGACAGGGGTTCAGCCCCAGCATTTT.

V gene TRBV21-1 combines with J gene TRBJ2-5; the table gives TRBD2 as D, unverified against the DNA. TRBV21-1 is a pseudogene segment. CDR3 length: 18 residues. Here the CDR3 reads CASSNVTSGGLHQETQYF. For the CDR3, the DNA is TGTGCCAGCAGCAATGTCACTAGCGGGGGGCTCCACCAAGAGACCCAGTACTTC.

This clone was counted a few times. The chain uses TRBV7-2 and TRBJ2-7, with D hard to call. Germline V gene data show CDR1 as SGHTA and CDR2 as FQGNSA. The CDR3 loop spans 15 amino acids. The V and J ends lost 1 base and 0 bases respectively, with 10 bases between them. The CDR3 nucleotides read TGTGCCAGCAGCTTAGGCCCTGAGAGCTCCTACGAGCAGTACTTC. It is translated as CASSLGPESSYEQYF. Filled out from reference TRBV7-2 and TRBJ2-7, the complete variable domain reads GAGVSQSPSNKVTEKGKDVELRCDPISGHTALYWYRQSLGQGLEFLIYFQGNSAPDKSGLPSDRFSAERTGGSVSTLTIQRTQQEDSAVYLCASSLGPESSYEQYFGPGTRLTVT.

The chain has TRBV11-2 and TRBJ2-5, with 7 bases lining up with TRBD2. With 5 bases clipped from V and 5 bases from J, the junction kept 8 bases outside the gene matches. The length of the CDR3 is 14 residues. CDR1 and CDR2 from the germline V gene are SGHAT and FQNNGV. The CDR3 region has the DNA TGTGCCAGCAGCACCCGGGGGGTGGAGGAGACCCAGTACTTC. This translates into CASSTRGVEETQYF.

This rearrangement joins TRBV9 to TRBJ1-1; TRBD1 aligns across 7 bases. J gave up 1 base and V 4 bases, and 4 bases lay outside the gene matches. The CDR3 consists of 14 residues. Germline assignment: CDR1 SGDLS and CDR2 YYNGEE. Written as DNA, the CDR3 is TGTGCCAGCAGCACGGGACAGCCGAACACTGAAGCTTTCTTT. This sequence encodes CASSTGQPNTEAFF.

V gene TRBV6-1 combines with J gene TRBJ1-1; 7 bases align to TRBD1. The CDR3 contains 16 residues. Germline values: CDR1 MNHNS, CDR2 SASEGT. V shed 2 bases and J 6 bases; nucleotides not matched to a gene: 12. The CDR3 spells CASSEWQGEGRAEAFF. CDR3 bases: TGTGCCAGCAGTGAATGGCAGGGGGAAGGTAGGGCTGAAGCTTTCTTT.

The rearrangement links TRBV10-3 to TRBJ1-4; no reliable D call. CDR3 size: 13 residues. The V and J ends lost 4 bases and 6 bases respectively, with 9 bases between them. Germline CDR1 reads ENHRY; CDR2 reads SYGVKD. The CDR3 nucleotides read TGTGCCATCAGTGTTAACGGGGATGAAAAACTGTTTTTT. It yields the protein CAISVNGDEKLFF.

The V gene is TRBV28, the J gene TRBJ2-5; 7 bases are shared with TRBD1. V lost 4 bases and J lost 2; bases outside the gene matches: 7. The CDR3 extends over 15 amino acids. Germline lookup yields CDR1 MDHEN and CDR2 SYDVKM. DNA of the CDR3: TGTGCCAGCAGTTACCGGGCAGGGGGACAAGAGACCCAGTACTTC. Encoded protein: CASSYRAGGQETQYF.

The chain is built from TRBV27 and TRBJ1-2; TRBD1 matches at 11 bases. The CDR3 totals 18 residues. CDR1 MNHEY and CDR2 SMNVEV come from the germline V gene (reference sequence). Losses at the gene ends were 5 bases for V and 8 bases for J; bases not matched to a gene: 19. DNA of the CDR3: TGTGCCAGCAGTCCACTATCCGGGACAGGGGGGTCGAAGGGCGGCTACACCTTC. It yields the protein CASSPLSGTGGSKGGYTF.

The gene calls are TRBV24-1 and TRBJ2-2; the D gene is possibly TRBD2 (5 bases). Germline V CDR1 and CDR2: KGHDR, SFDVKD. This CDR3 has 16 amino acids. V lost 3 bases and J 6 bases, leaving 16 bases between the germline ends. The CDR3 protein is CATSDPRGVAAGELFF. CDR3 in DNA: TGTGCCACCAGTGATCCCCGGGGTGTGGCTGCCGGGGAGCTGTTTTTT.

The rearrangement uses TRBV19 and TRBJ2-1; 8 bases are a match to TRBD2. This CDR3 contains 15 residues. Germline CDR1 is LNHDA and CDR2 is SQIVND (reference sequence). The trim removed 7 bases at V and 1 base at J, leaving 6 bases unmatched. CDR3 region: CASNPGTSSYNEQFF. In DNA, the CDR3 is TGTGCCAGTAACCCCGGGACTAGTTCCTACAATGAGCAGTTCTTC.

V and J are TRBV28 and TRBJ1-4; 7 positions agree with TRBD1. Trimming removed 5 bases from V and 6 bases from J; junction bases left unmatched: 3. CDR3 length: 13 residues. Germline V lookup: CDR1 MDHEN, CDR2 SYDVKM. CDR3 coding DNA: TGTGCCAGCAGTGGAGGGGGCGATGAAAAACTGTTTTTT. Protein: CASSGGGDEKLFF.

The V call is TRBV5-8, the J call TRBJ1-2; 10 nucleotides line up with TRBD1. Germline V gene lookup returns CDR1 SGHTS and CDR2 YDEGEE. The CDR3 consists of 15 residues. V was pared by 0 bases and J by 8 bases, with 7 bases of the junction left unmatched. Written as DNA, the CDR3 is TGTGCCAGCAGCTTGGATGGGGACAGGGGCGGGGGCTACACCTTC. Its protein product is CASSLDGDRGGGYTF.

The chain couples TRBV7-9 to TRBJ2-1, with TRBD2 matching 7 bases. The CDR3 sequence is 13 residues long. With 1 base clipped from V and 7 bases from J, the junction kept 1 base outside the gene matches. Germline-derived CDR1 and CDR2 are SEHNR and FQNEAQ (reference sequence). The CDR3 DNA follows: TGTGCCAGCAGCTTAGGACTAGCTAATGAGCAGTTCTTC. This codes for CASSLGLANEQFF.

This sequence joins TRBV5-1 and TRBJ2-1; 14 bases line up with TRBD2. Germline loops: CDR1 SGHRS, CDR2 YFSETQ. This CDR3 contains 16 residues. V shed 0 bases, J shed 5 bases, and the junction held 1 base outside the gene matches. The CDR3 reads CASSLGLAGGNNEQFF. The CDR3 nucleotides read TGCGCCAGCAGCTTGGGACTAGCGGGAGGGAACAATGAGCAGTTCTTC.

This CDR3 is CASSLSSTGNTDTQYF. CDR3 in DNA: TGTGCCAGCAGCTTATCCTCTACGGGAAATACAGATACGCAGTATTTT. This rearrangement joins TRBV7-6 to TRBJ2-3; the D gene is possibly TRBD2 (5 bases). The CDR3 has 16 residues. Germline assignment: CDR1 SGHVS and CDR2 FNYEAQ. The ends were cut back, 2 bases at V and 3 bases at J, with 15 bases in the middle.

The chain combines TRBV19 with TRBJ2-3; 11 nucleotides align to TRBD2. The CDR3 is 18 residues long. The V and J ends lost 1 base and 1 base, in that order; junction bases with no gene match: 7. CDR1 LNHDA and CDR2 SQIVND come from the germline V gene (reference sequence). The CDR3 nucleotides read TGTGCCAGTAGTATAGGGTCTCTGACTAGCGGGGGCACAGATACGCAGTATTTT. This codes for CASSIGSLTSGGTDTQYF.

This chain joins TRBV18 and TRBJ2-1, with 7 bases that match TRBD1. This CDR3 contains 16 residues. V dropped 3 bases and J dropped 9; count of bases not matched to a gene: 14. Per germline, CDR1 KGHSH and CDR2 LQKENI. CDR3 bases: TGTGCCAGCTCACCTTTGGAACCAGGGGGTTCAGCTGAGCAGTTCTTC. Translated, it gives CASSPLEPGGSAEQFF.